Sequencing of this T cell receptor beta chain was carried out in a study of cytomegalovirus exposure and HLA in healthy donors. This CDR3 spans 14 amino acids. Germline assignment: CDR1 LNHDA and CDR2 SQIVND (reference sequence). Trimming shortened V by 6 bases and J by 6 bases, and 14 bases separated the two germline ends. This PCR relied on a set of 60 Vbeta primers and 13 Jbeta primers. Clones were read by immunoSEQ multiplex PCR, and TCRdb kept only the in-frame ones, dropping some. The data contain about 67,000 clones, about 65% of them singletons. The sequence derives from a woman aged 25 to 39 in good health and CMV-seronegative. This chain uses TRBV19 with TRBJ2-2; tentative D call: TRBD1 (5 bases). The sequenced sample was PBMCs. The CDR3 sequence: CASRAGNWAGELFF. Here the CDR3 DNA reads TGTGCCAGTAGGGCAGGGAATTGGGCCGGGGAGCTGTTTTTT.